A selection of T cell receptor beta chains follows, all from one sample in a study of preoperative IRX-2 immunotherapy in early breast cancer. Repertoires were generated with immunoSEQ multiplex PCR, while TCRdb's copy carries only in-frame clones and drops some. The sample has 30,000 to 35,000 clones, about 95% seen once; the top ten hold 5% to 7%. The sample was taken from a patient treated with IRX-2 immunotherapy. These receptors all come from a human donor with breast cancer. CDR3s include the opening cysteine and the closing phenylalanine or tryptophan. A D gene is named only where the DNA matches it firmly. The size entry is marked missing in some rows and otherwise reads once, few, many or a size class.

j_gene | abundance | v_gene | d_gene | CDR3nt | CDR3aa
TRBJ1-1 | . | TRBV29-1 | . | TGCAGCGTCCTTGAATGGAACACTGAAGCTTTCTTT | CSVLEWNTEAFF
TRBJ2-7 | . | TRBV19 | . | TGTGCCAGTAGTGACAGGAACGCCAACTCCTACGAGCAGTACTTC | CASSDRNANSYEQYF
TRBJ2-2 | . | TRBV11-2 | . | TGTGCCAGCAGCAGACTGCCAAGCGGACTCGGGGAGCTGTTTTTT | CASSRLPSGLGELFF
TRBJ1-1 | . | TRBV6-6 | . | TGTGCCAGCAGTTCAGGGTACGGTCTCACTGAAGCTTTCTTT | CASSSGYGLTEAFF
TRBJ2-7 | . | TRBV19 | TRBD2 | TGTGCCAGTAGTATCTCCGGGACTAGCGGCTCCTACGAGCAGTACTTC | CASSISGTSGSYEQYF
TRBJ2-5 | . | TRBV18 | . | TGTGCCAGCTCACCACTCGCACAAGAGACCCAGTACTTC | CASSPLAQETQYF
TRBJ2-5 | . | TRBV7-6 | TRBD2 | TGTGCCAGCAGCTTACTCGGGGGGGCAGAGACCCAGTACTTC | CASSLLGGAETQYF
TRBJ1-2 | . | TRBV21-1 | . | TGTGCCAGCCCGAGGGGGACCCAAGACTATGGCTACACCTTC | CASPRGTQDYGYTF
TRBJ2-5 | . | TRBV19 | . | TGTGCCAGTAGTATCGATACTGCCTCAGGGGACCAGTACTTC | CASSIDTASGDQYF
TRBJ2-7 | . | TRBV7-2 | . | TGTGCCAGCAGCTTAACGGGCGAGCAGTACTTC | CASSLTGEQYF
TRBJ2-1 | few | TRBV6-1 | TRBD2 | TGTGCCAGCAGTGAAGCCATCGGGAGGGGCGAGCAGTTCTTC | CASSEAIGRGEQFF
TRBJ1-1 | once | TRBV27 | TRBD1 | TGTGCCAGCAGTCAGACGGGACAGGGGAACACTGAAGCTTTCTTT | CASSQTGQGNTEAFF
TRBJ2-3 | . | TRBV5-1 | TRBD2 | TGCGCCAGCAGCTTTTCACCGGGACTAGAGTTAGATACGCAGTATTTT | CASSFSPGLELDTQYF
TRBJ2-6 | . | TRBV28 | . | TGTGCCAGCAGTTTGATAGGCTCTGGGGCCAACGTCCTGACTTTC | CASSLIGSGANVLTF
TRBJ2-7 | . | TRBV10-2 | TRBD1 | TGCGCCAGCAGTGGTGGGACAGGAAGCTACGAGCAGTACTTC | CASSGGTGSYEQYF
TRBJ2-1 | . | TRBV5-1 | TRBD2 | TGCGCCAGCAGCTTGGGACGTAGCGGGGAAATCAATGAGCAGTTCTTC | CASSLGRSGEINEQFF
TRBJ2-5 | . | TRBV19 | TRBD2 | TGTGCCAGTACAAGGGGAGCGGGAGTAATGGAAGAGACCCAGTACTTC | CASTRGAGVMEETQYF